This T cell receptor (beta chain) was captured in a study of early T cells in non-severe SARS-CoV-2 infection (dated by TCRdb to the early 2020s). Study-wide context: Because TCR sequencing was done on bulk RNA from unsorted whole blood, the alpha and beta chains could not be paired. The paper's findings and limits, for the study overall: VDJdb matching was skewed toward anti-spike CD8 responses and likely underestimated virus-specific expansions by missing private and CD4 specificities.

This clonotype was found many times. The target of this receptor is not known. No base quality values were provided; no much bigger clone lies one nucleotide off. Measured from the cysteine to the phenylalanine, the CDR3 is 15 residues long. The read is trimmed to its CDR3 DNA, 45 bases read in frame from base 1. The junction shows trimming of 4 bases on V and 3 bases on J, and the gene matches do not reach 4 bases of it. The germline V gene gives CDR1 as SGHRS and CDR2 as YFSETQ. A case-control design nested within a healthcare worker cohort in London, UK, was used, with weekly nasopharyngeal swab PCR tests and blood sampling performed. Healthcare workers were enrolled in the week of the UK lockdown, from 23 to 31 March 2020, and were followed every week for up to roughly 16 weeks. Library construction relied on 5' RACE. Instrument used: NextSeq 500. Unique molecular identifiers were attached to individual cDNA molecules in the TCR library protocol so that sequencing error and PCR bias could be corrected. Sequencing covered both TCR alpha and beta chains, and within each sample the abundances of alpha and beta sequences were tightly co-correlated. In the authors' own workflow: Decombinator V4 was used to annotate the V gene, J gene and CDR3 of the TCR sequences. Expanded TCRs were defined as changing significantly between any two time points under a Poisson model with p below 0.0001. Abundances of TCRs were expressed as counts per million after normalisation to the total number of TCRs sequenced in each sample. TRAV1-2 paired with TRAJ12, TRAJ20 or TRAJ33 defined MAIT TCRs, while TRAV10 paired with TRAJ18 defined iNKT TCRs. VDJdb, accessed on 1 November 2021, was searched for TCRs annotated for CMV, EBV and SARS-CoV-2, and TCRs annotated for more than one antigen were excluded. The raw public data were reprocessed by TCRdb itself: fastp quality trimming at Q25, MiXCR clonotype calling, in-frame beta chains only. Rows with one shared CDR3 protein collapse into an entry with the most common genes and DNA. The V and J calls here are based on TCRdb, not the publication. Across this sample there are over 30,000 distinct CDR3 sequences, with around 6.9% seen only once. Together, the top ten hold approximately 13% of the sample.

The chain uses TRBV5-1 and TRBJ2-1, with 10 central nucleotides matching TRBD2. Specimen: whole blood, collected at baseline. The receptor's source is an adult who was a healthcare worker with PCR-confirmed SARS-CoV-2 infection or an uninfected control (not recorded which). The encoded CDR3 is CASSLGLADYNEQFF. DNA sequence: TGCGCCAGCAGCCTAGGACTAGCGGACTACAATGAGCAGTTCTTC. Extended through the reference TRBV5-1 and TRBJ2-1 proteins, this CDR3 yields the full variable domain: KAGVTQTPRYLIKTRGQQVTLSCSPISGHRSVSWYQQTPGQGLQFLFEYFSETQRNKGNFPGRFSGRQFSNSRSEMNVSTLELGDSALYLCASSLGLADYNEQFFGPGTRLTVL.